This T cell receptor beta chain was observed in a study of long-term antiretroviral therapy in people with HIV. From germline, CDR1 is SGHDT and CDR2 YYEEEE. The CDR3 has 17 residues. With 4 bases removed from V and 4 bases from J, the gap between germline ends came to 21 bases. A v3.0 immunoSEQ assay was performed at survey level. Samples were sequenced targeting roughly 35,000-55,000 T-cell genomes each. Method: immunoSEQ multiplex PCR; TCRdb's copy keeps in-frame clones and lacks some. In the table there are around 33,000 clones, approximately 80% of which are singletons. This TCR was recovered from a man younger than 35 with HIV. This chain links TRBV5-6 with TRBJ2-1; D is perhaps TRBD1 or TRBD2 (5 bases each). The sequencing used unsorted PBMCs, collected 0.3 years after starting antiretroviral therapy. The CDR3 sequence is CASSKEVVGDVYNEQFF. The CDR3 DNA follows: TGTGCCAGCAGCAAGGAGGTGGTAGGGGACGTATACAATGAGCAGTTCTTC.